One and the same sample provided the 32 T cell receptor beta chains below, sequenced in a study of blood T cell repertoires in COVID-19. Sequenced by immunoSEQ multiplex PCR; TCRdb stores in-frame clones only, minus some. This table holds around 65,000 clones, 82% found once. The sequenced material came from peripheral blood. Receptors originate from an elderly man with active COVID-19.

This clone came up a few times. The rearrangement uses TRBV18 and TRBJ2-7; the D gene is possibly TRBD2 (6 bases). The CDR3 totals 15 residues. V lost 3 bases and J lost 1, with 13 bases in between. CDR1 KGHSH and CDR2 LQKENI come from the germline V gene. CDR3 sequence: CASSPPGVRSYEQYF. In DNA, the CDR3 is TGTGCCAGCTCACCTCCGGGGGTACGATCCTACGAGCAGTACTTC.

The chain carries TRBV30 and TRBJ2-1; 9 positions match TRBD2. The CDR3 length is 15 residues. V shed 0 bases and J 6 bases; nucleotides not matched to a gene: 6. Germline CDR1 is GTSNPN and CDR2 is SVGIG (reference sequence). The CDR3 sequence is CAWSVKLAGLNEQFF. The CDR3 DNA follows: TGTGCCTGGAGTGTAAAACTAGCGGGCCTCAATGAGCAGTTCTTC.

V and J are TRBV18 and TRBJ2-4; tentatively, D is TRBD1 (6 bases). The CDR3 is made up of 17 amino acids. The germline gives CDR1 KGHSH, CDR2 LQKENI. The V end was cut by 1 base, the J end by 0 bases, with 13 bases between. The CDR3 reads CASSPLGQTLAKNIQYF. The CDR3 DNA reads as TGTGCCAGCTCACCACTAGGACAGACCCTAGCCAAAAACATTCAGTACTTC.

The V gene is TRBV3-1 (or the pseudogene TRBV3-2), the J gene TRBJ2-5; 8 bases align to TRBD2. CDR1 LGHDT and CDR2 YNNKEL come from the germline V gene (reference sequence). With 6 bases clipped from V and 5 bases from J, the junction kept 8 bases outside the gene matches. The CDR3 is 14 residues long. CDR3 nucleotide sequence: TGTGCCAGCAGGCTGCGGGGGGCCCGGGAGACCCAGTACTTC. Protein sequence: CASRLRGARETQYF.

The J gene is TRBJ1-2, the V gene TRBV9; unclear D gene. This CDR3 comprises 15 residues. Trimming stripped 3 bases from V and 8 bases from J, with 20 bases between. The germline CDR1 and CDR2 sequences are SGDLS and YYNGEE. The CDR3 region is CASSAALKSLYGYTF. In nucleotides, the CDR3 is TGTGCCAGCAGCGCAGCACTAAAATCTTTGTACGGCTACACCTTC. The entire variable domain, with the rest obtained from reference TRBV9 and TRBJ1-2, is as follows: DSGVTQTPKHLITATGQRVTLRCSPRSGDLSVYWYQQSLDQGLQFLIQYYNGEERAKGNILERFSAQQFPDLHSELNLSSLELGDSALYFCASSAALKSLYGYTFGSGTRLTVV.

V usage is TRBV20-1 and J usage is TRBJ2-1; D not resolved. The V and J ends lost 4 bases and 9 bases respectively, with 10 bases between them. The CDR3 is made up of 11 amino acids. Per germline, CDR1 DFQATT and CDR2 SNEGSKA (reference sequence). The CDR3 sequence is CSANRAPEQFF. Written as DNA, the CDR3 is TGCAGTGCTAACAGAGCACCTGAGCAGTTCTTC.

Regarding this clone: Other nucleotide sequences in the sample specify the same CDR3. V usage is TRBV9 and J usage is TRBJ2-1, with TRBD2 identical over 7 bases. Germline V gene sequence: CDR1 SGDLS, CDR2 YYNGEE. The V and J ends lost 2 bases and 0 bases, in that order; junction bases with no gene match: 2. CDR3 length equals 15 residues. The CDR3 sequence is CASSVGGGSYNEQFF. The CDR3 DNA reads TGTGCCAGCAGCGTTGGCGGGGGCTCCTACAATGAGCAGTTCTTC. Based on the CDR3 plus reference TRBV9 and TRBJ2-1, the full variable domain is DSGVTQTPKHLITATGQRVTLRCSPRSGDLSVYWYQQSLDQGLQFLIQYYNGEERAKGNILERFSAQQFPDLHSELNLSSLELGDSALYFCASSVGGGSYNEQFFGPGTRLTVL.

The rearrangement joins TRBV9 to TRBJ1-4, with 10 bases fitting TRBD1. The CDR3 runs to 15 residues. The germline V gene encodes CDR1 SGDLS and CDR2 YYNGEE. The junction had 6 bases not matched to a gene; V was cut back by 4 bases and J by 6 bases. The CDR3 sequence: CASSMTGTGDEKLFF. CDR3 nucleotides: TGTGCCAGCAGCATGACCGGGACAGGGGATGAAAAACTGTTTTTT.

The V gene is TRBV7-9, the J gene TRBJ1-1, with D maybe TRBD1 (6 bases). Germline V CDR1 and CDR2: SEHNR, FQNEAQ (reference sequence). V lost 4 bases and J 3 bases, leaving 15 bases between the germline ends. This CDR3 contains 15 residues. The CDR3 DNA reads TGTGCCAGCAGCTCAGGGATCGGGGGGCACACTGAAGCTTTCTTT. Protein: CASSSGIGGHTEAFF.

The chain couples TRBV7-2 to TRBJ1-1, with a possible D match to TRBD1 (6 bases). Germline CDR1 reads SGHTA; CDR2 reads FQGNSA. This CDR3 contains 14 residues. The V end lost 5 bases, the J end lost 3 bases, and 13 bases lay between the germline ends. The CDR3 region has the DNA TGTGCCAGCAGCAAACAGGGTGGGGACACTGAAGCTTTCTTT. Its translation: CASSKQGGDTEAFF.

The chain employs TRBV2 and TRBJ2-1; 9 nucleotides align to TRBD1. Germline V gives CDR1 SNHLY, CDR2 FYNNEI. The junction had 3 bases not matched to a gene; V was cut back by 6 bases and J by 0 bases. CDR3 length: 15 residues. Here the CDR3 DNA reads TGTGCCAGCAGGTTACAGGGGGCCTCCTACAATGAGCAGTTCTTC. Protein: CASRLQGASYNEQFF.

The chain joins TRBV5-1 to TRBJ2-5, with a possible D match to TRBD1 (6 bases). Germline CDR1 is SGHRS and CDR2 is YFSETQ. The CDR3 runs to 16 residues. The V end was cut by 4 bases, the J end by 5 bases, with 21 bases between. The DNA of the CDR3 is TGCGCCAGCAGCCTGAGGACGGGTACAACAGGGGAGACCCAGTACTTC. Translation: CASSLRTGTTGETQYF.

This clone was recorded only once. This rearrangement joins TRBV24-1 to TRBJ2-1; 10 positions match TRBD2. V lost 4 bases and J lost 4; bases outside the gene matches: 3. Germline CDR1 reads KGHDR; CDR2 reads SFDVKD. The CDR3 is 15 amino acids. The CDR3: CATSDQREGYNEQFF. The CDR3 DNA sequence: TGTGCCACCAGTGACCAGCGGGAGGGGTACAATGAGCAGTTCTTC.

The chain carries TRBV19 and TRBJ1-5; 7 nucleotides line up with TRBD1. The CDR3 is made up of 15 amino acids. Germline CDR1 and CDR2: LNHDA and SQIVND (reference sequence). J lost 5 bases, V lost 6 bases, and 10 bases had no gene match. CDR3 DNA sequence: TGTGCCAGTAGCTCTGGGGACAGAATCTATCAGCCCCAGCATTTT. It translates to CASSSGDRIYQPQHF.

The rearrangement links TRBV27 to TRBJ1-5; TRBD1 matches at 9 bases. The CDR3 runs to 16 residues. J lost 1 base, V lost 5 bases, and 6 bases had no gene match. The germline V gene encodes CDR1 MNHEY and CDR2 SMNVEV (reference sequence). The CDR3 region has the DNA TGTGCCAGCAGTCCCATCGACAGGGGGAGCAATCAGCCCCAGCATTTT. Residues: CASSPIDRGSNQPQHF.

This clone was observed a few times. The rearrangement links TRBV25-1 to TRBJ2-3, with 9 nucleotides matching TRBD2. The CDR3 contains 14 residues. In germline, CDR1 is MGHDK, CDR2 SYGVNS. The V segment lost 7 bases and the J segment 0 bases; nucleotides outside the gene matches: 2. CDR3 coding DNA: TGTGCCAGCACTAGCGGGATCAGCACAGATACGCAGTATTTT. This encodes CASTSGISTDTQYF.

The CDR3 sequence is CASSPTTGLNTEAFF. CDR3 nucleotides: TGTGCCAGCTCACCAACGACAGGGTTGAACACTGAAGCTTTCTTT. The V and J genes are TRBV18 and TRBJ1-1, with 7 bases aligning to TRBD1. This CDR3 has 15 residues. Germline CDR1 is KGHSH and CDR2 is LQKENI. With 2 bases clipped from V and 0 bases from J, the junction kept 3 bases outside the gene matches.

V and J are TRBV2 and TRBJ2-7, with 13 bases identical to TRBD2. There are 15 residues in the CDR3. V was pared by 1 base and J by 6 bases, with 3 bases of the junction left unmatched. The germline V gene has CDR1 SNHLY and CDR2 FYNNEI. The CDR3 region is CASSEGTSGSREQYF. CDR3 bases: TGTGCCAGCAGTGAAGGGACTAGCGGGAGTCGCGAGCAGTACTTC.

The chain has TRBV28 and TRBJ2-7, with D tentatively TRBD2 (5 bases). Germline assignment: CDR1 MDHEN and CDR2 SYDVKM. CDR3 size: 13 residues. The V end was cut by 5 bases, the J end by 1 base, with 9 bases between. The CDR3 sequence is CASSGGLSYEQYF. CDR3 in DNA: TGTGCCAGCAGTGGCGGGTTATCCTACGAGCAGTACTTC.

The chain combines TRBV11-2 with TRBJ2-7; D unresolved. V lost 5 bases to trimming and J lost 4 bases, with 6 bases between them. This CDR3 contains 11 residues. In germline, CDR1 is SGHAT, CDR2 FQNNGV. CDR3 residues: CASSPSYEQYF. For the CDR3, the DNA is TGTGCCAGCAGCCCCAGTTACGAGCAGTACTTC.

This rearrangement joins TRBV7-3 to TRBJ2-1; 8 bases map to TRBD1. V dropped 2 bases and J dropped 5; count of bases not matched to a gene: 5. CDR1 is SGHTA, CDR2 FQGTGA, per germline. This CDR3 is built from 15 residues. The CDR3 nucleotides are TGTGCCAGCAGCTTACTCGGGACAGGTAACAATGAGCAGTTCTTC. Translation: CASSLLGTGNNEQFF. The variable domain in full, completed from reference TRBV7-3 and TRBJ2-1, reads GAGVSQTPSNKVTEKGKYVELRCDPISGHTALYWYRQSLGQGPEFLIYFQGTGAADDSGLPNDRFFAVRPEGSVSTLKIQRTERGDSAVYLCASSLLGTGNNEQFFGPGTRLTVL.

The CDR3 DNA is TGCGCCAGCAGTGCCCAGGGGGCGGGGGATACGCAGTATTTT. It is translated as CASSAQGAGDTQYF. The chain employs TRBV10-2 and TRBJ2-3; TRBD1 matches 8 bases. V was pared by 4 bases and J by 6 bases, with 6 bases of the junction left unmatched. The CDR3 has 14 residues. The germline gives CDR1 WSHSY, CDR2 SAAADI.

This clone showed up just once. The genes are TRBV4-3 and TRBJ2-7; D remains ambiguous. Germline V gene data show CDR1 as LGHNA and CDR2 as YSLEER. This CDR3 spans 13 amino acids. V dropped 4 bases and J dropped 1 base, with 8 bases sitting between them. CDR3 sequence: CASSPRLSYEQYF. The CDR3 nucleotides read TGCGCCAGCAGCCCCCGACTTTCCTACGAGCAGTACTTC.

This clone has just a few counts. This sequence joins TRBV9 and TRBJ2-5, with D perhaps matching TRBD1 (5 bases). This CDR3 has 14 residues. The V end lost 4 bases, the J end lost 1 base, and 11 bases lay between the germline ends. The germline CDR1 and CDR2 sequences are SGDLS and YYNGEE. CDR3 in DNA: TGTGCCAGCAGCAATAGTCAGGGCCAAGAGACCCAGTACTTC. As protein: CASSNSQGQETQYF. Full variable domain (outside the CDR3, taken from reference TRBV9 and TRBJ2-5): DSGVTQTPKHLITATGQRVTLRCSPRSGDLSVYWYQQSLDQGLQFLIQYYNGEERAKGNILERFSAQQFPDLHSELNLSSLELGDSALYFCASSNSQGQETQYFGPGTRLLVL.

This clone was observed a few times. The chain carries TRBV14 and TRBJ2-7; TRBD2 might be the D (7 bases). V lost 1 base and J lost 5, with 21 bases in between. The V gene's germline CDR1 is SGHDN and CDR2 FVKESK. The CDR3 runs 17 residues. The CDR3 here is CASSQVGGRTRSHEQYF. The CDR3 DNA follows: TGTGCCAGCAGCCAAGTAGGGGGACGGACTAGAAGCCACGAGCAGTACTTC.

The V and J genes are TRBV2 and TRBJ2-3; possible D gene TRBD1, 5 bases. Trimming stripped 6 bases from V and 10 bases from J, with 20 bases between. The V gene's germline CDR1 is SNHLY and CDR2 FYNNEI. This CDR3 comprises 14 residues. The CDR3, as DNA: TGTGCCAGCAGGGACGGACACGGTGGAGCCTCGCAGTATTTT. It specifies CASRDGHGGASQYF. The full variable domain, rest sourced from reference TRBV2 and TRBJ2-3, is EPEVTQTPSHQVTQMGQEVILRCVPISNHLYFYWYRQILGQKVEFLVSFYNNEISEKSEIFDDQFSVERPDGSNFTLKIRSTKLEDSAMYFCASRDGHGGASQYFGPGTRLTVL.

This clone turned up a few times. V is TRBV19 and J is TRBJ2-3; maybe TRBD2 (5 bases). The CDR3 has 14 residues. Germline loops: CDR1 LNHDA, CDR2 SQIVND (reference sequence). Between the trimmed V and J ends, which lost 7 bases and 2 bases, there was a span of 13 bases. CDR3 residues: CASKEGLITDTQYF. CDR3 DNA: TGTGCCAGTAAAGAGGGTCTGATCACAGATACGCAGTATTTT. The full variable domain, rest sourced from reference TRBV19 and TRBJ2-3, is DGGITQSPKYLFRKEGQNVTLSCEQNLNHDAMYWYRQDPGQGLRLIYYSQIVNDFQKGDIAEGYSVSREKKESFPLTVTSAQKNPTAFYLCASKEGLITDTQYFGPGTRLTVL.

V and J are TRBV7-9 and TRBJ2-2; D may be TRBD1 (6 bases). This CDR3 region has 14 residues. In germline, CDR1 is SEHNR, CDR2 FQNEAQ (reference sequence). V dropped 3 bases and J dropped 7 bases, with 12 bases sitting between them. CDR3 coding DNA: TGTGCCAGCAGCTTCCAGGGGACCTTCGGGGAGCTGTTTTTT. It codes for CASSFQGTFGELFF.

The chain employs TRBV2 and TRBJ2-1; weak D call: TRBD2 (5 bases). CDR3 size: 15 residues. The V gene lost 6 bases and the J gene lost 7 bases, with 19 bases spanning the gap. CDR1 and CDR2 from the germline V gene are SNHLY and FYNNEI. The CDR3 protein is CASSPEIGNGNEQFF. CDR3 DNA: TGTGCCAGCAGCCCCGAGATCGGGAATGGTAATGAGCAGTTCTTC.

V and J are TRBV2 and TRBJ1-1; 9 bases align to TRBD1. The CDR3 is 13 amino acids. The germline V gene has CDR1 SNHLY and CDR2 FYNNEI. The ends lost 10 bases at V and 11 bases at J; junction bases unmatched: 14. The CDR3 here is CATGGQGIEVAFF. The CDR3 DNA reads as TGTGCCACGGGGGGACAGGGTATAGAGGTTGCTTTCTTT.

The CDR3 nucleotides read TGTGCCAGCAGTTACTCGACTCACAGGCCGCCAGGTGAGCAGTACTTC. Protein product: CASSYSTHRPPGEQYF. This chain joins TRBV6-2 or TRBV6-3 and TRBJ2-7, with a tentative D call TRBD1 (5 bases). Germline V gene sequence: CDR1 MNHEY, CDR2 SVGEGT. The CDR3 sequence is 16 residues long. V lost 0 bases and J lost 7, with 19 bases in between.

The chain has TRBV9 and TRBJ2-1, with 8 bases matching TRBD2. V was pared by 4 bases and J by 7 bases, with 10 bases of the junction left unmatched. The CDR3 is 15 amino acids. CDR1 and CDR2 (germline): SGDLS, YYNGEE. The CDR3 reads CASSQQAGVRNEQFF. The CDR3 bases are TGTGCCAGCAGCCAACAAGCGGGGGTTCGGAATGAGCAGTTCTTC.